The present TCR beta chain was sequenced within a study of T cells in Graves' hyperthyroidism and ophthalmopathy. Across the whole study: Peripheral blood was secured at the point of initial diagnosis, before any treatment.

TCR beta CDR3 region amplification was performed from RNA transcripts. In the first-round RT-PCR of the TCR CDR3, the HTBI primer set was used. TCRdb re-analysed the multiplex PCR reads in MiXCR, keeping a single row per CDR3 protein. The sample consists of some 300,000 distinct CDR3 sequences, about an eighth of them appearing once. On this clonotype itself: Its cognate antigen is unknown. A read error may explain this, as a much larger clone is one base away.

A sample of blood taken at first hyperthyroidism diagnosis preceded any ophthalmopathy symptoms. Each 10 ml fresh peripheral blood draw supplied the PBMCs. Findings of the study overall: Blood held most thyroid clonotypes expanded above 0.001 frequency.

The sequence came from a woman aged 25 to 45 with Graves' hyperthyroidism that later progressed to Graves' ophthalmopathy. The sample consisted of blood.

The CDR3 sequence: CSVSDRDYEQFF. The DNA for the CDR3 is TGCAGCGTTTCGGACAGGGATTACGAGCAGTTCTTC. The chain uses TRBV29-1 and TRBJ2-7; 8 bases align to TRBD1. The end of the DNA fits TRBJ2-1 better, so the J call may be wrong. The CDR3 has 12 amino acids. Germline CDR1 reads SQVTM; CDR2 reads ANQGSEA.